This T cell receptor (beta chain) comes out of a study of beta chain features in type 1 diabetes. Whole-study context: Patients and healthy donors were similar in age, gender and cell yields.

Every isolated RNA sample was fully reverse transcribed, so sequencing captured expressed TCRB transcripts. TCRdb keeps only in-frame clones here, not all; method: immunoSEQ multiplex PCR. The sample includes under 200,000 clones, approximately 9.1% of them seen just once. This clone has ten or more counts. Trimming cost V 5 bases and J 0 bases, with 5 bases left between them. Germline CDR1 reads SGHTA; CDR2 reads FQGNSA. There are 13 residues in the CDR3. The V and J genes are TRBV7-2 and TRBJ2-1; D ambiguous. The sequence derives from a woman between 18 and 29 years old in good health. Sequenced sample: central memory CD4+ T cells from blood. CDR3 residues: CASSPSSYNEQFF. CDR3 nucleotide sequence: TGTGCCAGCAGCCCGAGCTCCTACAATGAGCAGTTCTTC.